The sequence of this T cell receptor beta chain was determined in a study of cytomegalovirus exposure and HLA in healthy donors. Background on the study: An early release of data contained around 80 million unique TCRs, which came from HLA-typed donors.

Use of 60 Vbeta and 13 Jbeta primers characterized the PCR. Some clones are missing from TCRdb's copy, which holds only in-frame ones; the method was immunoSEQ multiplex PCR. The sample yields around 170,000 clones, approximately 80% seen once. This CDR3 has 18 residues. V lost 5 bases to trimming and J lost 3 bases; unmatched junction nucleotides: 9. The V gene's germline CDR1 is SGHAT and CDR2 FQNNGV. This chain connects TRBV11-2 to TRBJ2-4; TRBD2 aligns across 14 bases. This TCR was sampled from a woman between 45 and 65 years old in good health and CMV-seronegative. Sequencing used PBMCs. This CDR3 reads CASSQGTSGSLSKNIQYF. The CDR3 DNA reads TGTGCCAGCAGCCAGGGGACTAGCGGGAGCCTTAGCAAAAACATTCAGTACTTC.